This T cell receptor (beta chain) was documented in a study of control samples from healthy donors and cancer patients. Germline CDR1 MNHNS, CDR2 SASEGT. V lost 3 bases and J lost 0, with 14 bases in between. This CDR3 is 16 amino acids long. Clones were sequenced by immunoSEQ multiplex PCR, and TCRdb holds only the in-frame ones, with some missing. Altogether more than 150,000 clones are present, 85% to 95% being singletons, with the ten largest covering around 2.2%. Material: blood. This sequence was found in a man between 45 and 60 years old in good health. The chain uses TRBV6-1 and TRBJ1-2; D remains unclear. The CDR3 loop reads CASSDVVALANYGYTF. CDR3 nucleotides: TGTGCCAGCAGTGATGTGGTGGCCCTAGCTAACTATGGCTACACCTTC.